The rows below give T cell receptor beta chains drawn from one sample of a study of T cells in Graves' hyperthyroidism and ophthalmopathy. A single record per CDR3 protein comes from TCRdb applying MiXCR to the multiplex PCR reads. The table includes around 200,000 distinct CDR3 sequences, about 18% detected once. Material for sequencing was blood. These receptors came from a woman between 50 and 59 years old with Graves' hyperthyroidism. Both conserved end residues are part of each CDR3. Fields, in order: CDR3 length, J gene, V gene, clone size, D gene, CDR3 DNA, CDR3 protein. The D gene is left open where the match is weak. The size entry is marked missing in some rows and otherwise reads once, few, many or a size class.

14 | TRBJ1-5 | TRBV19 | few | TRBD1 | TGTGCCAGTAGTACCGGGACAGTCTTTCAGCCCCAGCATTTT | CASSTGTVFQPQHF
11 | TRBJ2-2 | TRBV3-1 | NA | NA | TGTGCCAGCAGCCAAGTCGGGGAGCTGTTTTTT | CASSQVGELFF
17 | TRBJ1-4 | TRBV12-3/TRBV12-4 | once | NA | TGTGCCAGCATCCGCCAAGGGTCAGCAGTAGGAGGAGAAAAACTGTTTTTT | CASIRQGSAVGGEKLFF
17 | TRBJ1-5 | TRBV6-2/TRBV6-3 | many | TRBD1 | TGTGCCAGCAGTTACGGGGCAGGGGGCGCCTTCAATCAGCCCCAGCATTTT | CASSYGAGGAFNQPQHF
13 | TRBJ1-1 | TRBV7-2 | many | NA | TGTGCCAGCAGCTTGAAAACAGGGACTGAAGCTTTCTTT | CASSLKTGTEAFF
13 | TRBJ1-1 | TRBV11-2 | NA | NA | TGTGCCAGCAGCTTAGGATCAGGAGGAACAGCTTTCTTT | CASSLGSGGTAFF
15 | TRBJ2-1 | TRBV19 | NA | TRBD1 | TGTGCCAGTAGTCCCCGGGACAGCCTCTCGGATGAGCAGTTCTTC | CASSPRDSLSDEQFF
15 | TRBJ2-2 | TRBV12-3/TRBV12-4 | many | NA | TGTGCCAGCAGTTTACGGTCAGGGAGCACCGGGGAGCTGTTTTTT | CASSLRSGSTGELFF
14 | TRBJ2-5 | TRBV20-1 | many | TRBD2 | TGCAGTGCACGACCCCAGCGGGGACGAGAGACCCAGTACTTC | CSARPQRGRETQYF
15 | TRBJ1-1 | TRBV9 | many | TRBD1 | TGTGCCAGCAGCTTGACAGGGGATCGGATCACTGAAGCTTTCTTT | CASSLTGDRITEAFF
15 | TRBJ2-1 | TRBV11-2 | many | TRBD2 | TGTGCCAGCAGCATCGGACTAGCGGGAGCGGGGGAGCAGTTCTTC | CASSIGLAGAGEQFF
16 | TRBJ2-1 | TRBV3-1 | many | NA | TGTGCCAGCAGCCAAGGCCCTCAGAGCTCCTACAATGAGCAGTTCTTC | CASSQGPQSSYNEQFF
19 | TRBJ1-5 | TRBV7-8 | few | TRBD1 | TGTGCCAGCAGCTCAAACCTCCGGGACAGAATTTATAGCAATCAGCCCCAGCATTTT | CASSSNLRDRIYSNQPQHF
17 | TRBJ2-2 | TRBV10-1 | NA | TRBD2 | TGCGCCAGCAGTGGTTCACCGGGACGGGGGGACACCGGGGAGCTGTTTTTT | CASSGSPGRGDTGELFF
14 | TRBJ1-1 | TRBV12-3/TRBV12-4 | NA | NA | TGTGCCAGCAGTCCCAGGATCACGAACACTGAAGCTTTCTTT | CASSPRITNTEAFF
11 | TRBJ1-1 | TRBV3-1 | many | NA | TGTGCCAGCAGTCAGGGGTATGAAGCTTTCTTT | CASSQGYEAFF
15 | TRBJ2-3 | TRBV7-9 | NA | NA | TGTGCCAGCAGCTTAGGGGGGGCTGGCACAGATACGCAGTATTTT | CASSLGGAGTDTQYF
14 | TRBJ2-1 | TRBV19 | many | TRBD2 | TGTGCCAGCAGGACCGGCGGGGGGGCCAATGAGCAGTTCTTC | CASRTGGGANEQFF
12 | TRBJ1-1 | TRBV19 | many | NA | TGTGCCAGTGGGCCCCCGAACACTGAAGCTTTCTTT | CASGPPNTEAFF
13 | TRBJ2-7 | TRBV20-1 | many | NA | TGCAGTGCTAGAGATAGTTTGACAGCCGAGCAGTACTTC | CSARDSLTAEQYF
18 | TRBJ2-1 | TRBV27 | many | NA | TGTGCCAGCAGTTTGAGCGCCGGTCTCACGATGTCAGGGAATGAGCAGTTCTTC | CASSLSAGLTMSGNEQFF
16 | TRBJ2-7 | TRBV4-2 | NA | TRBD1 | TGTGCCAGCAGCCAACTAAGGGGGCAGAAGAAATACGAGCAGTACTTC | CASSQLRGQKKYEQYF
14 | TRBJ2-1 | TRBV20-1 | few | TRBD2 | TGCAGTGCAAGGGGGCGGGGGGGCCTTCTTGAGCAGTTCTTC | CSARGRGGLLEQFF
17 | TRBJ2-3 | TRBV20-1 | NA | NA | TGCAGTGCTAGAGACCACTATGGTAGCGACCTCACAGATACGCAGTATTTT | CSARDHYGSDLTDTQYF
16 | TRBJ2-1 | TRBV4-2 | NA | NA | TGTGCCAGCAGCCAAGGGGGGGCAGAGCGCAACAATGAGCAGTTCTTC | CASSQGGAERNNEQFF
16 | TRBJ2-7 | TRBV28 | NA | NA | TGTGCCAGCCCAGCGACGGTTCAGGCGTATGGGTACGAGCAGTACTTC | CASPATVQAYGYEQYF
14 | TRBJ2-5 | TRBV7-9 | many | TRBD1 | TGTGCCAGCAGTTATGACAGGGTTCAAGAGACCCAGTACTTC | CASSYDRVQETQYF
10 | TRBJ1-1 | TRBV6-1 | few | NA | TGTGCCAGCAGCAACGCTGAAGCTTTCTTT | CASSNAEAFF
15 | TRBJ1-1 | TRBV5-1 | NA | TRBD1 | TGCGCCAGCAGCCCGAGGACAGGAGGTAACACTGGAGCTTTCTTT | CASSPRTGGNTGAFF
12 | TRBJ2-7 | TRBV28 | NA | NA | TGTGCCAGCAGACAGGCCCCCTTCGAGCAGTACTTC | CASRQAPFEQYF
15 | TRBJ2-7 | TRBV18 | many | NA | TGTGCCAGCTCACAATGGACAGTTTCCTCCTACGAGCAGTACTTC | CASSQWTVSSYEQYF